The 27 T cell receptor beta chains in this list originate from one sample, sequenced in a study of blood T cell repertoires in COVID-19. The assay was immunoSEQ multiplex PCR, and TCRdb's table has in-frame clones only and misses some. The sample yields more than 40,000 clones, 80% to 90% seen once. The sample was peripheral blood. These receptors originate from a man at least 80 years old with acute or convalescent COVID-19.

The J gene is TRBJ2-2, the V gene TRBV18; D remains ambiguous. The germline V and J ends were trimmed by 2 bases and 0 bases, with 10 bases remaining between them. The V gene's germline CDR1 is KGHSH and CDR2 LQKENI. This CDR3 spans 16 amino acids. The DNA of the CDR3 is TGTGCCAGCTCACCAATAGGCAGCGCGAACACCGGGGAGCTGTTTTTT. Its translation: CASSPIGSANTGELFF.

This clone has more than one count but fewer than ten. This rearrangement joins TRBV3-1 (or the pseudogene TRBV3-2) to TRBJ1-5, with 9 bases identical to TRBD1. The CDR3 is made up of 16 amino acids. The germline V gene has CDR1 LGHDT and CDR2 YNNKEL (reference sequence). The V gene end was trimmed by 4 bases and the J gene end by 2 bases; junction bases not matched to a gene: 6. The CDR3: CASSLGNRGRNQPQHF. The DNA of the CDR3 is TGTGCCAGCAGCCTGGGGAACAGGGGGCGCAATCAGCCCCAGCATTTT.

V and J are TRBV28 and TRBJ2-3; TRBD1 aligns across 7 bases. The CDR3 has 16 residues. Trimming at V came to 4 bases and at J to 2 bases, leaving 9 bases not matched to a gene. Germline V CDR1 and CDR2: MDHEN, SYDVKM. CDR3 sequence reads: CASSSRGRGPTDTQYF. CDR3 nucleotide sequence: TGTGCCAGCAGTTCGAGGGGGCGAGGACCCACAGATACGCAGTATTTT.

The J gene is TRBJ1-1, the V gene TRBV9; 9 nucleotides align to TRBD1. Germline V CDR1 and CDR2: SGDLS, YYNGEE. V was pared by 2 bases and J by 3 bases, with 5 bases of the junction left unmatched. CDR3 length equals 15 residues. DNA of the CDR3: TGTGCCAGCAGCGTCGGGACAGGGTTGGACACTGAAGCTTTCTTT. Its translation is CASSVGTGLDTEAFF.

The chain combines TRBV6-5 with TRBJ2-7, with D uncertain. This CDR3 contains 12 residues. V was pared by 4 bases and J by 2 bases, with 6 bases between. Looked up from germline, CDR1 is MNHEY and CDR2 is SVGAGI. The CDR3 sequence is CASSFYAYEQYF. The CDR3 DNA reads TGTGCCAGCAGTTTCTATGCCTACGAGCAGTACTTC.

This clone was seen only a few times. The chain employs TRBV10-1 and TRBJ2-1, with D tentatively TRBD1 (5 bases). V gave up 0 bases and J gave up 13 bases, with 13 bases separating them. The CDR3 has 13 residues. The germline V gene has CDR1 WNHNN and CDR2 SYGVQD (reference sequence). The CDR3 sequence: CASSESGRHFQFF. Here the CDR3 DNA reads TGCGCCAGCAGTGAGTCGGGGCGCCACTTTCAGTTCTTC.

The J gene is TRBJ1-2, the V gene TRBV30; the D is unclear. Trimming shortened V by 3 bases and J by 2 bases, and 7 bases separated the two germline ends. The CDR3 contains 12 residues. The germline CDR1 and CDR2 sequences are GTSNPN and SVGIG (reference sequence). CDR3 sequence (DNA): TGTGCCTGGAGCAGGCAAAACTATGGCTACACCTTC. As protein: CAWSRQNYGYTF.

V and J are TRBV28 and TRBJ1-2, with D perhaps matching TRBD1 (5 bases). The V end was cut by 3 bases, the J end by 3 bases, with 8 bases between. The length of the CDR3 is 13 residues. Germline CDR1 reads MDHEN; CDR2 reads SYDVKM. As DNA, the CDR3 is TGTGCCAGCAGTTTGGGAGGGGACTATGGCTACACCTTC. It yields the protein CASSLGGDYGYTF.

This clone has only one observation. The chain employs TRBV5-4 and TRBJ1-1; D is unresolved. V lost 0 bases to trimming and J lost 2 bases, with 8 bases between them. The CDR3 extends over 14 amino acids. In germline, CDR1 is SGHNT, CDR2 YYREEE (reference sequence). CDR3 in amino acids: CASSLEISNTEAFF. As DNA, the CDR3 is TGTGCCAGCAGCTTGGAGATCAGTAACACTGAAGCTTTCTTT.

J is TRBJ2-2 and V is TRBV18; tentative D call: TRBD2 (6 bases). The V end was cut by 1 base, the J end by 3 bases, with 12 bases between. The length of the CDR3 is 16 residues. CDR1 and CDR2 from the germline V gene are KGHSH and LQKENI. The CDR3 DNA sequence: TGTGCCAGCTCACCACAAGGAGGGAGCTACACCGGGGAGCTGTTTTTT. Amino acid sequence: CASSPQGGSYTGELFF.

This chain connects TRBV9 to TRBJ2-2, with 7 bases aligning to TRBD1. Trimming at V came to 0 bases and at J to 4 bases, leaving 6 bases not matched to a gene. Germline V CDR1 and CDR2: SGDLS, YYNGEE. This CDR3 has 16 residues. CDR3 amino acids: CASSVGWTGGTGELFF. The CDR3, as DNA: TGTGCCAGCAGCGTAGGGTGGACAGGTGGCACCGGGGAGCTGTTTTTT.

The chain employs TRBV30 and TRBJ1-3; D may be TRBD1 (5 bases). Trimming stripped 2 bases from V and 4 bases from J, with 12 bases between. CDR1 is GTSNPN, CDR2 SVGIG, per germline (reference sequence). The CDR3 runs 14 residues. The DNA of the CDR3 is TGTGCCTGGAGTCTGGGGGGAGGAGGAAACACCATATATTTT. Its translation: CAWSLGGGGNTIYF.

The chain couples TRBV19 to TRBJ2-7; 8 positions agree with TRBD1. This CDR3 is built from 20 residues. Unmatched junction bases numbered 22, after V lost 3 bases and J lost 3 bases. Germline V CDR1 and CDR2: LNHDA, SQIVND (reference sequence). The CDR3 sequence: CASSIITGGFSRPRDYEQYF. The CDR3 nucleotides read TGTGCCAGTAGTATTATCACAGGGGGGTTTTCCCGGCCACGCGACTACGAGCAGTACTTC.

The chain couples TRBV30 to TRBJ2-5; TRBD2 is a possible D gene (5 bases). V dropped 5 bases and J dropped 0 bases, with 7 bases sitting between them. Germline lookup yields CDR1 GTSNPN and CDR2 SVGIG (reference sequence). There are 12 residues in the CDR3. The CDR3 spells CAWSGNQETQYF. The CDR3 DNA is TGTGCCTGGTCGGGAAACCAAGAGACCCAGTACTTC.

The chain uses TRBV29-1 and TRBJ2-2, with TRBD1 matching over 8 bases. After removal of 5 bases from V and 7 bases from J, the junction contained 12 bases not matched to a gene. The CDR3 sequence is 15 residues long. Looked up from germline, CDR1 is SQVTM and CDR2 is ANQGSEA. The CDR3 DNA reads TGCAGCGTTTGGTCAGGGGGCGCGATTATCGGGGAGCTGTTTTTT. It translates to CSVWSGGAIIGELFF.

This rearrangement joins TRBV6-5 to TRBJ1-2; 12 bases match TRBD1. The CDR3 sequence is 14 residues long. CDR1 is MNHEY, CDR2 SVGAGI, per germline. V lost 5 bases and J lost 9; bases outside the gene matches: 7. The CDR3 loop is CASSPPGQGARYTF. The CDR3 DNA reads TGTGCCAGCAGTCCACCGGGACAGGGGGCCCGCTACACCTTC.

V gene TRBV7-2 combines with J gene TRBJ1-5; 11 bases line up with TRBD1. The CDR3 extends over 15 amino acids. V shed 2 bases, J shed 6 bases, and the junction held 3 bases outside the gene matches. CDR1 and CDR2 (germline): SGHTA, FQGNSA. The DNA for the CDR3 is TGTGCCAGCAGCTTACGGGACAGGGGGGTTCAGCCCCAGCATTTT. It yields the protein CASSLRDRGVQPQHF.

CDR3 coding DNA: TGTGCCAGTAGTTCTCGGAGAACTTTAGCCAAAAACATTCAGTACTTC. This translates into CASSSRRTLAKNIQYF. The chain combines TRBV19 with TRBJ2-4; D call uncertain. This CDR3 has 16 residues. CDR1 and CDR2 (germline): LNHDA, SQIVND (reference sequence). Trimming shortened V by 5 bases and J by 0 bases, and 14 bases separated the two germline ends.

The chain carries TRBV28 and TRBJ1-2, with 7 nucleotides matching TRBD1. The V gene end was trimmed by 6 bases and the J gene end by 3 bases; junction bases not matched to a gene: 4. This CDR3 region has 13 residues. Per germline, CDR1 MDHEN and CDR2 SYDVKM. In DNA, the CDR3 is TGTGCCAGCAGAGAGGGACAGCACTATGGCTACACCTTC. Its protein product is CASREGQHYGYTF.

The gene calls are TRBV7-9 and TRBJ2-7; the D gene is possibly TRBD2 (5 bases). V lost 0 bases and J lost 6, with 12 bases in between. The CDR3 loop spans 14 amino acids. Germline V lookup: CDR1 SEHNR, CDR2 FQNEAQ (reference sequence). CDR3 nucleotides: TGTGCCAGCAGCTTAGCCGCACTAGTGAGCGAGCAGTACTTC. Translation: CASSLAALVSEQYF.

The chain links TRBV7-3 to TRBJ2-2, with 7 bases fitting TRBD1. Losses at the gene ends were 7 bases for V and 6 bases for J; bases not matched to a gene: 8. The CDR3 runs to 14 residues. CDR1 is SGHTA, CDR2 FQGTGA, per germline. CDR3 nucleotides: TGTGCCAGCACCACGACAGGGAATGCCGGGGAGCTGTTTTTT. It codes for CASTTTGNAGELFF.

The chain carries TRBV9 and TRBJ1-2; D not certain. This CDR3 spans 16 amino acids. Germline loops: CDR1 SGDLS, CDR2 YYNGEE. V was cut by 7 bases and J by 3 bases, with 22 bases left in between. CDR3 region: CASAPMASALHYGYTF. The DNA for the CDR3 is TGTGCCAGCGCCCCAATGGCCAGCGCCCTTCACTATGGCTACACCTTC.

The rearrangement uses TRBV18 and TRBJ1-1; 9 positions agree with TRBD1. The CDR3 is made up of 16 amino acids. Trimming at V came to 2 bases and at J to 4 bases, leaving 8 bases not matched to a gene. CDR1 KGHSH and CDR2 LQKENI come from the germline V gene. As DNA, the CDR3 is TGTGCCAGCTCACCATTCACAGGGGGCTCCGGCACTGAAGCTTTCTTT. It codes for CASSPFTGGSGTEAFF.

This rearrangement joins TRBV5-1 to TRBJ1-4, with D possibly being TRBD1 (5 bases). V gave up 0 bases and J gave up 8 bases, with 17 bases separating them. The CDR3 is 16 amino acids. Germline loops: CDR1 SGHRS, CDR2 YFSETQ. DNA of the CDR3: TGCGCCAGCAGCTTGGCCGGGGCAGGCGGAGGGGAAAAACTGTTTTTT. Translation: CASSLAGAGGGEKLFF.

V usage is TRBV3-1 (or the pseudogene TRBV3-2) and J usage is TRBJ2-5; D may be TRBD1 (9 bases). Germline values: CDR1 LGHDT, CDR2 YNNKEL (reference sequence). Deletions cut 4 bases from V and 5 bases from J, with 20 bases between. CDR3 length equals 16 residues. Written as DNA, the CDR3 is TGTGCCAGCAGCCTCAATGTAGCGGGGACAGGGGAGACCCAGTACTTC. Encoded protein: CASSLNVAGTGETQYF.

The chain uses TRBV7-9 and TRBJ1-2; TRBD1 is a possible D gene (5 bases). This CDR3 is built from 15 residues. Trimming shortened V by 4 bases and J by 3 bases, and 15 bases separated the two germline ends. CDR1 SEHNR and CDR2 FQNEAQ come from the germline V gene (reference sequence). The CDR3 region is CASSSTTSGDYGYTF. DNA of the CDR3: TGTGCCAGCAGCTCTACAACTTCGGGGGACTATGGCTACACCTTC.

CDR3 loop: CASSARLAGYTGELFF. In DNA, the CDR3 is TGTGCCAGCAGTGCTAGGTTAGCGGGGTACACCGGGGAGCTGTTTTTT. The V and J genes are TRBV2 and TRBJ2-2; 8 bases line up with TRBD2. Trimming took 4 bases from V and 3 from J; bases not matched to a gene: 7. From germline, CDR1 is SNHLY and CDR2 FYNNEI. The CDR3 totals 16 residues.